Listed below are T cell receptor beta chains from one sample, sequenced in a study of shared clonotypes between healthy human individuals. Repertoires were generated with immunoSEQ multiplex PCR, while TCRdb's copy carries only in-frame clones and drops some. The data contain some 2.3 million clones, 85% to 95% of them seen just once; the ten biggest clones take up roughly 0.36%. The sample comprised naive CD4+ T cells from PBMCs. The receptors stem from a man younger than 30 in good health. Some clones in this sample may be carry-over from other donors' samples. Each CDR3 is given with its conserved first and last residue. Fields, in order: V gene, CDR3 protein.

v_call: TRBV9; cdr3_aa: CASSVGGQGEQFF
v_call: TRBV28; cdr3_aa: CASRTRAGHGELFF
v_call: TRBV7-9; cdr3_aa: CASSYPRDRVQETQYF
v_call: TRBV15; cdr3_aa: CATSVRRGSNQPQHF
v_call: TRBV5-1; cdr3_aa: CASREGDTQYF
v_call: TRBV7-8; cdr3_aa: CASSPPSGGTETQYF
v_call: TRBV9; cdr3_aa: CASSVSGRGTGELFF
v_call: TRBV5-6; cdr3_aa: CASSLTSGSRTRPELFF
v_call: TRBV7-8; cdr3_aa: CASSSVGGTPHTEAFF
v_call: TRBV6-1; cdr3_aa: CASRNDRERGQPQHF
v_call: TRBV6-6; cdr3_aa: CASSNTGGTYYGYTF
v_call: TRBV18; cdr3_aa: CASSPAPGLAGGLTADTQYF
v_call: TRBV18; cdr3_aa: CASSPGSRSYEQYF
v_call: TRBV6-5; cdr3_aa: CASSNAGGPHEQYF
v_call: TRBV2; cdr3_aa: CASSDASWDRAFGGSEQYF
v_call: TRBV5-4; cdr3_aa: CASSLGLAGGENTGELFF
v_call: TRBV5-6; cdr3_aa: CASSRDGAGLYNEQFF
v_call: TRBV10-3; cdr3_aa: CAISEPGGEQFF
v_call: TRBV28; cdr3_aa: CASSWGQGPNQPQHF
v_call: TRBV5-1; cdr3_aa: CASSLSRGDTEAFF
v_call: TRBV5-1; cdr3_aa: CASSFLSGTVATEAFF
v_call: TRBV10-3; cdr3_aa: CAISEFTGLSSPLHF
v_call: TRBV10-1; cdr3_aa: CASSERGITGELFF
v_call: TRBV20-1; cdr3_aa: CSAPYGNEQFF
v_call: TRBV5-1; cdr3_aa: CASSFGLAGGPDTQYF
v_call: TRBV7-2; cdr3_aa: CASSLGGRGEQFF
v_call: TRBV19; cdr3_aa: CASSPARAPTDTQYF